Shown below are 10 T cell receptor beta chains from a single sample sequenced in a study of technical replicates of blood from a handful of donors. Only in-frame clones appear in the TCRdb table, and some are missing; sequencing was by immunoSEQ multiplex PCR. The sample lists 87,000 or so clones; about 95% were seen once. What was sequenced was T cells isolated from PBMCs. These receptors were taken from a human donor in good health.

V is TRBV21-1 and J is TRBJ1-5; the D call in the table, TRBD1, was not verified against the DNA. TRBV21-1 is a recognized pseudogene. The CDR3 sequence is 13 residues long. In nucleotides, the CDR3 is TGTGCCAGCAGCGACAGACGAAATCAGCCCCAGCATTTT. Its translation is CASSDRRNQPQHF.

The rearrangement joins TRBV7-9 to TRBJ2-1, with unresolved D. This CDR3 comprises 15 residues. Germline CDR1 and CDR2: SEHNR and FQNEAQ (reference sequence). Trimming removed 1 base at V and 8 bases at J, with 15 bases between. CDR3 DNA sequence: TGTGCCAGCAGCTTAGAAGGAATTCTAGGCTATGAGCAGTTCTTC. Amino acid sequence: CASSLEGILGYEQFF.

The chain carries TRBV23-1 and TRBJ2-2; a weak D match, TRBD2 (6 bases). TRBV23-1 is placed among ORFs of uncertain function. Trimming removed 0 bases at V and 6 bases at J, with 11 bases between. This CDR3 is built from 15 residues. The DNA of the CDR3 is TGCGCCAGCAGTCAATCGGGACGGGAGTCCGGGGAGCTGTTTTTT. It is translated as CASSQSGRESGELFF.

V is TRBV11-2 and J is TRBJ1-1, with D possibly TRBD1 on 5 matching bases. V lost 4 bases to trimming and J lost 12 bases, with 27 bases between them. Germline V gene lookup returns CDR1 SGHAT and CDR2 FQNNGV. This CDR3 region has 16 residues. CDR3 sequence (DNA): TGTGCCAGCAGCTCGACCCTAGGCGGGGGTACAGGCGTAACTTTCTTT. This translates into CASSSTLGGGTGVTFF.

This chain joins TRBV11-2 and TRBJ2-3, with TRBD1 matching 7 bases. The CDR3 covers 16 residues. CDR1 is SGHAT, CDR2 FQNNGV, per germline. V lost 5 bases, J lost 4 bases, and 12 bases stayed unmatched. The CDR3 sequence is CASSPRTGLGSDTQYF. The CDR3 region has the DNA TGTGCCAGCAGCCCTAGGACAGGCCTGGGCTCAGATACGCAGTATTTT. Full variable domain (rest looked up from reference TRBV11-2 and TRBJ2-3): EAGVAQSPRYKIIEKRQSVAFWCNPISGHATLYWYQQILGQGPKLLIQFQNNGVVDDSQLPKDRFSAERLKGVDSTLKIQPAKLEDSAVYLCASSPRTGLGSDTQYFGPGTRLTVL.

The chain links TRBV11-3 to TRBJ2-1; D not certain. The CDR3 is 11 amino acids. Germline V gives CDR1 SGHNT, CDR2 YENEEA. Between the trimmed V and J ends, which lost 5 bases and 5 bases, there was a span of 4 bases. As DNA, the CDR3 is TGTGCCAGCAGCGAGAACAATGAGCAGTTCTTC. Its translation is CASSENNEQFF.

The J gene is TRBJ1-1, the V gene TRBV9, with 7 bases identical to TRBD1. Germline lookup yields CDR1 SGDLS and CDR2 YYNGEE. This CDR3 has 14 amino acids. V trimming: 0 bases; J trimming: 1 base; junction bases outside the gene matches: 0. CDR3 loop: CASSVGDRNTEAFF. CDR3 nucleotides: TGTGCCAGCAGCGTAGGGGACAGGAACACTGAAGCTTTCTTT.

This clone was detected only once. The chain recombines TRBV27 with TRBJ2-7; TRBD2 aligns across 7 bases. The ends lost 3 bases at V and 1 base at J; junction bases unmatched: 3. Germline V gene lookup returns CDR1 MNHEY and CDR2 SMNVEV (reference sequence). CDR3 size: 14 residues. The DNA of the CDR3 is TGTGCCAGCAGTTTGGGGACTAATTCCTACGAGCAGTACTTC. Translated, it gives CASSLGTNSYEQYF.

This clone showed up just a few times. The V and J genes are TRBV19 and TRBJ1-4; unclear D gene. The CDR3 covers 14 residues. Trimming cost V 0 bases and J 11 bases, with 13 bases left between them. Germline V gene sequence: CDR1 LNHDA, CDR2 SQIVND (reference sequence). The chain's CDR3 is CASSIDQEKPKLFF. The CDR3 DNA reads TGTGCCAGTAGTATAGATCAAGAGAAACCCAAACTGTTTTTT.

The chain employs TRBV7-8 and TRBJ2-2; TRBD1 agrees at 9 bases. CDR1 is SGHVS, CDR2 FQNEAQ, per germline. The CDR3 sequence is 15 residues long. V shed 5 bases and J 5 bases; nucleotides not matched to a gene: 6. Here the CDR3 DNA reads TGTGCCAGCAGCACCCGACAGGGGGGAACCGGGGAGCTGTTTTTT. Amino acid sequence: CASSTRQGGTGELFF.